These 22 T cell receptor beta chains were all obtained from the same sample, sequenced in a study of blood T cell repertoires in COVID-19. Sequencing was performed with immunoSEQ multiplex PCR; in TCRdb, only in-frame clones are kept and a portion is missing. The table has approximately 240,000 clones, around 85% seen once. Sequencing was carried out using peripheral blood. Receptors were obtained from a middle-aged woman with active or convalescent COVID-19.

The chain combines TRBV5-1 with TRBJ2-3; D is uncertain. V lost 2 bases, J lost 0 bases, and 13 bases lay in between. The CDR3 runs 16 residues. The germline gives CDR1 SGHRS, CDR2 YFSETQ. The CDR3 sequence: CASSLGGPPSTDTQYF. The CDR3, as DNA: TGCGCCAGCAGCTTAGGCGGTCCTCCTAGCACAGATACGCAGTATTTT.

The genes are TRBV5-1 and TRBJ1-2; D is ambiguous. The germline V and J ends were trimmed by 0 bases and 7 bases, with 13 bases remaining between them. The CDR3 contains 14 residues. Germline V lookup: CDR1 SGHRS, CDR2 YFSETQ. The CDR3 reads CASSLEVSSSGYTF. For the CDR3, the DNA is TGCGCCAGCAGCTTGGAAGTCAGTTCTAGTGGCTACACCTTC.

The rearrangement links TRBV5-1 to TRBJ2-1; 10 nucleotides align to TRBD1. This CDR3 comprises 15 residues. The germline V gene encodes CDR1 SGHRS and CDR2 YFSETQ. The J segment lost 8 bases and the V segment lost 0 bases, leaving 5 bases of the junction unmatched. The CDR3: CASSLGQGAVDEQFF. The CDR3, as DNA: TGCGCCAGCAGCTTGGGACAGGGGGCGGTAGATGAGCAGTTCTTC.

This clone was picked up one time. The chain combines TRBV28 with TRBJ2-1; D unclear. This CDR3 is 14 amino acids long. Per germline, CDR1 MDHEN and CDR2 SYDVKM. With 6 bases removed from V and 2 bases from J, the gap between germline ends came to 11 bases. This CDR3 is CASSDFYAYNEQFF. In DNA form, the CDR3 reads TGTGCCAGCAGCGACTTTTACGCCTACAATGAGCAGTTCTTC.

The CDR3 coding sequence is TGTGCCAGCAGCTTGGGACAGATTAACACCGGGGAGCTGTTTTTT. This sequence encodes CASSLGQINTGELFF. This chain uses TRBV5-6 with TRBJ2-2; a weak D match, TRBD1 (5 bases). CDR3 length: 15 amino acids. Looked up from germline, CDR1 is SGHDT and CDR2 is YYEEEE. V was pared by 0 bases and J by 2 bases, with 8 bases between. The complete variable domain, with remaining parts taken from reference TRBV5-6 and TRBJ2-2, reads DAGVTQSPTHLIKTRGQQVTLRCSPKSGHDTVSWYQQALGQGPQFIFQYYEEEERQRGNFPDRFSGHQFPNYSSELNVNALLLGDSALYLCASSLGQINTGELFFGEGSRLTVL.

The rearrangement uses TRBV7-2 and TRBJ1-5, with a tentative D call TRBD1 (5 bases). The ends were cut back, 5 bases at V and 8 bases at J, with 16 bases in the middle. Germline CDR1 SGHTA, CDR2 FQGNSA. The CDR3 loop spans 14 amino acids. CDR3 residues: CASSPSLRGEPQHF. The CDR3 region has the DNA TGTGCCAGCAGCCCTTCGCTACGGGGGGAGCCCCAGCATTTT.

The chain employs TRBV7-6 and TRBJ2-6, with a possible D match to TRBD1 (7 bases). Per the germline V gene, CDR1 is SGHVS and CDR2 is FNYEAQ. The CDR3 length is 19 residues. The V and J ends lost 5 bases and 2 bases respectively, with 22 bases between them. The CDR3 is CASSPQAQGGFTGANVLTF. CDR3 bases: TGTGCCAGCAGCCCGCAGGCCCAGGGGGGTTTTACTGGGGCCAACGTCCTGACTTTC.

CDR3 amino acids: CASSLRLAGGNTGELFF. CDR3 coding DNA: TGCGCCAGCAGCTTGCGCCTAGCGGGGGGGAACACCGGGGAGCTGTTTTTT. V and J are TRBV5-1 and TRBJ2-2, with 11 bases aligning to TRBD2. Per the germline V gene, CDR1 is SGHRS and CDR2 is YFSETQ. J lost 1 base, V lost 1 base, and 3 bases had no gene match. The CDR3 spans 17 residues.

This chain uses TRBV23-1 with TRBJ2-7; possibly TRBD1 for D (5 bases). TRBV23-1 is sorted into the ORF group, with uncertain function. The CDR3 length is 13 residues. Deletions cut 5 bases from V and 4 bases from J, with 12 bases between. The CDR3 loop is CASSASDTYEQYF. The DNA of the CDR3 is TGCGCCAGCAGTGCATCGGACACGTACGAGCAGTACTTC.

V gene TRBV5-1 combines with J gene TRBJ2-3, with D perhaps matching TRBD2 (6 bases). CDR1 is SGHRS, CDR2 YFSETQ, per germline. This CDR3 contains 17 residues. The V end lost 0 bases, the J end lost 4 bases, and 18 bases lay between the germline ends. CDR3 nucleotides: TGCGCCAGCAGCTTGGCCAGGCGGCTAGCGTCCCCAGATACGCAGTATTTT. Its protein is CASSLARRLASPDTQYF.

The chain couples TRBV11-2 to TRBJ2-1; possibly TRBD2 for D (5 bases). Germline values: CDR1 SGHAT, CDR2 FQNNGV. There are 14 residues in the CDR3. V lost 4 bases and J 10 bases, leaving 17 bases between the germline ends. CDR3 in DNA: TGTGCCAGCAGCTCCCCGAGGGCCCTCGGGGAGCAGTTCTTC. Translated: CASSSPRALGEQFF.

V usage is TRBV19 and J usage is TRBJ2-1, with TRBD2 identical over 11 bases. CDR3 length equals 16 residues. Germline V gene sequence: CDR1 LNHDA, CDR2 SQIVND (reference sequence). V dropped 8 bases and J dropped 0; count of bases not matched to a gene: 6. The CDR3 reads CASCSGGASSYNEQFF. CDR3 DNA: TGTGCCAGTTGTAGCGGGGGGGCGAGCTCCTACAATGAGCAGTTCTTC.

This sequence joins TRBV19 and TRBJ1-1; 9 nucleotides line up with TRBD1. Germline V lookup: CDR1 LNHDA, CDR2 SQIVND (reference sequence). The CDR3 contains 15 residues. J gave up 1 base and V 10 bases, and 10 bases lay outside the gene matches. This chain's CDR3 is CATKGWGQGNTEAFF. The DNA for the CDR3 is TGTGCCACTAAGGGTTGGGGACAGGGGAACACTGAAGCTTTCTTT. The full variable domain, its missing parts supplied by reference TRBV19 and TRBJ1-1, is DGGITQSPKYLFRKEGQNVTLSCEQNLNHDAMYWYRQDPGQGLRLIYYSQIVNDFQKGDIAEGYSVSREKKESFPLTVTSAQKNPTAFYLCATKGWGQGNTEAFFGQGTRLTVV.

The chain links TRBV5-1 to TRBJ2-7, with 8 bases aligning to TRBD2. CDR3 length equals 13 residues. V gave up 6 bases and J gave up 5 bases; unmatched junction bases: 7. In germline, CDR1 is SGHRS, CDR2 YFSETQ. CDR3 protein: CASTRGGLDEQYF. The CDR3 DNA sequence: TGCGCCAGCACCCGGGGGGGCTTGGACGAGCAGTACTTC.

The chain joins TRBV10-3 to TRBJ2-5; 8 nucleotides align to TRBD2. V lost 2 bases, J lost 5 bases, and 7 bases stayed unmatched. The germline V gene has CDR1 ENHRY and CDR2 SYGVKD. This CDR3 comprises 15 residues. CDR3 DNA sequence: TGTGCCATCAGTGAGAATGCGGGGGGCGGGGAGACCCAGTACTTC. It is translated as CAISENAGGGETQYF.

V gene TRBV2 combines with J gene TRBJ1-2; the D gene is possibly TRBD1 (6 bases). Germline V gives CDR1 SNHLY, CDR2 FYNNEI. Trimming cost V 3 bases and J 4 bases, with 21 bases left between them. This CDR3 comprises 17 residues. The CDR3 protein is CASSDAGTPGASYGYTF. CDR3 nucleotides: TGTGCCAGCAGTGATGCAGGGACACCGGGTGCCTCCTATGGCTACACCTTC.

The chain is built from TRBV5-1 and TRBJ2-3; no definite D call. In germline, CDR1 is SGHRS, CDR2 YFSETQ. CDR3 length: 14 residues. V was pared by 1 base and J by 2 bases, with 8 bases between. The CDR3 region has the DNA TGCGCCAGCAGCTTGTGGCAGATCACAGATACGCAGTATTTT. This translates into CASSLWQITDTQYF.

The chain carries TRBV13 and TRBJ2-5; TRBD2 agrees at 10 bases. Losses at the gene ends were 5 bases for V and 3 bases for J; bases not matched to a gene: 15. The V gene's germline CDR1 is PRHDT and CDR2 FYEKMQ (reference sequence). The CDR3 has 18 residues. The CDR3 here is CASSPEGRLAGEKETQYF. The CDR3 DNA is TGTGCCAGCAGCCCTGAGGGCCGGCTAGCGGGGGAAAAAGAGACCCAGTACTTC. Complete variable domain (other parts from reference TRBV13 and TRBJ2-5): AAGVIQSPRHLIKEKRETATLKCYPIPRHDTVYWYQQGPGQDPQFLISFYEKMQSDKGSIPDRFSAQQFSDYHSELNMSSLELGDSALYFCASSPEGRLAGEKETQYFGPGTRLLVL.

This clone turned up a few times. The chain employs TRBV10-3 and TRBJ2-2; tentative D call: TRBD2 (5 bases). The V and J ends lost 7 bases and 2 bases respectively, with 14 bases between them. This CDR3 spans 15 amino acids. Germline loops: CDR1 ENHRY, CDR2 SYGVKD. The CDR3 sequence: CAIKQADLNTGELFF. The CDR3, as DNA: TGTGCCATCAAACAAGCGGACCTCAACACCGGGGAGCTGTTTTTT.

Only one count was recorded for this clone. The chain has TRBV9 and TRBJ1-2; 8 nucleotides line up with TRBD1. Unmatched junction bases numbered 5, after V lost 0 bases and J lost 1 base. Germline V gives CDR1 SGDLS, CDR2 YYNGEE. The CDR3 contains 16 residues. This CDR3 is CASSVAGTGRNYGYTF. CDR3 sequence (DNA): TGTGCCAGCAGCGTAGCGGGGACAGGCCGTAACTATGGCTACACCTTC.

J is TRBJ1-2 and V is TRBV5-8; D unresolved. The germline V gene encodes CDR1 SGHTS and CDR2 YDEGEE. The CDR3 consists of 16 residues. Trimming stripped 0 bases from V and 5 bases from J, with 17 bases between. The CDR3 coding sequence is TGTGCCAGCAGCTTGGGGGAGGCGACGGGAACATATGGCTACACCTTC. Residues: CASSLGEATGTYGYTF.

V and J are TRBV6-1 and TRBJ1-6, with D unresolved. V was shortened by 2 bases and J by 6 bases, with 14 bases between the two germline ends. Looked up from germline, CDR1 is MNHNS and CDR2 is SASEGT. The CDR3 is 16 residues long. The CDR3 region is CASSEFQVKPNSPLHF. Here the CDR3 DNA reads TGTGCCAGCAGTGAATTTCAAGTTAAGCCTAATTCACCCCTCCACTTT.